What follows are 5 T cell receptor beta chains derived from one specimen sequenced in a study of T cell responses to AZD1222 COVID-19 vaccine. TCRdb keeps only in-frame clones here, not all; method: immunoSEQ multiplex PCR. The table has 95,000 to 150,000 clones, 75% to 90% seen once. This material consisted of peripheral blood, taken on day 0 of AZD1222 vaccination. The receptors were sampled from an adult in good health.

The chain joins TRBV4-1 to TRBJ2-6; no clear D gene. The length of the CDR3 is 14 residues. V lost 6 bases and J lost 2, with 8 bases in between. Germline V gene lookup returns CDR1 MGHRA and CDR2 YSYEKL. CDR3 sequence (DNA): TGCGCCAGCAGTTACCGCACTGGGGCCAACGTCCTGACTTTC. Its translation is CASSYRTGANVLTF.

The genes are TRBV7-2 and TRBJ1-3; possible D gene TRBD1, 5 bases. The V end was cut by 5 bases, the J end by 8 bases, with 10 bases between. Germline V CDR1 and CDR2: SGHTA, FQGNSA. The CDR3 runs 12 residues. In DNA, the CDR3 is TGTGCCAGCAGCCCGACGGGGGACACCATATATTTT. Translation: CASSPTGDTIYF.

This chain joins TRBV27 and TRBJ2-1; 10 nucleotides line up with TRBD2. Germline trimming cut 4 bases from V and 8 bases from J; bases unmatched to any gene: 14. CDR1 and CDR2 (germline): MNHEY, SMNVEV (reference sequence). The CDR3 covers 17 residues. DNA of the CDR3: TGTGCCAGCAGTTATCTAGCGGGAGACCCACGCGGGGATGAGCAGTTCTTC. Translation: CASSYLAGDPRGDEQFF.

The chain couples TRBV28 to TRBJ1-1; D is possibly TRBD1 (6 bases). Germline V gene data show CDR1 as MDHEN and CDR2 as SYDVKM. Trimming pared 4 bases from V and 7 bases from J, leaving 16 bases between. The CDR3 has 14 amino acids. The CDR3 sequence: CASSSWALDSEAFF. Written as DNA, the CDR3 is TGTGCCAGCAGTTCATGGGCATTGGACAGTGAAGCTTTCTTT.

CDR3 sequence (DNA): TGTGCCTGGAGGTACGGTTCCTCTGGAAACACCATATATTTT. As protein: CAWRYGSSGNTIYF. The V and J genes are TRBV30 and TRBJ1-3; D is ambiguous. Germline CDR1 and CDR2: GTSNPN and SVGIG (reference sequence). This CDR3 spans 14 amino acids. V lost 3 bases, J lost 0 bases, and 9 bases lay in between. The complete variable domain, with remaining parts taken from reference TRBV30 and TRBJ1-3, reads SQTIHQWPATLVQPVGSPLSLECTVEGTSNPNLYWYRQAAGRGLQLLFYSVGIGQISSEVPQNLSASRPQDRQFILSSKKLLLSDSGFYLCAWRYGSSGNTIYFGEGSWLTVV.